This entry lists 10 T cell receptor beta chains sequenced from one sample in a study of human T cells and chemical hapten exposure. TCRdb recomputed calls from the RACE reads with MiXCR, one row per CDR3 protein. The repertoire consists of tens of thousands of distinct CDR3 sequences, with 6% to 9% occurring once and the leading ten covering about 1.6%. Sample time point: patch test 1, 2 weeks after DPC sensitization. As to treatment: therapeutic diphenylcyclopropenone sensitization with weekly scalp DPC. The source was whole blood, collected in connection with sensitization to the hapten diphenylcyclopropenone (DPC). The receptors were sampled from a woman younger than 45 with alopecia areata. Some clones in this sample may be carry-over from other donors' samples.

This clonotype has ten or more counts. The DNA for the CDR3 is TGTGCCAGCAGCTTAGATCGGCGACAGAATAGCAATCAGCCCCAGCATTTT. This codes for CASSLDRRQNSNQPQHF. V gene TRBV11-2 combines with J gene TRBJ1-5; D may be TRBD1 (5 bases). Trimming left V 0 bases short and J 0 bases short, with 12 bases between. The CDR3 is 17 residues long. Per the germline V gene, CDR1 is SGHAT and CDR2 is FQNNGV.

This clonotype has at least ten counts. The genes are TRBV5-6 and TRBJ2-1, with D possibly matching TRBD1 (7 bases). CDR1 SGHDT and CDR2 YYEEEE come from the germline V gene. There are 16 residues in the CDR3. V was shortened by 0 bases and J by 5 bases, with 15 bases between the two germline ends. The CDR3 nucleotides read TGTGCCAGCAGCTTGGTGTGGCAGGGGGGAAACAATGAGCAGTTCTTC. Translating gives CASSLVWQGGNNEQFF.

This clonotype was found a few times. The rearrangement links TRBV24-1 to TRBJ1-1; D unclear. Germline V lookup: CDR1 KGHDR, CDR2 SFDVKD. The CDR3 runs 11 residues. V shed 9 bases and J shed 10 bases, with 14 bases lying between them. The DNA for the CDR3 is TGTGCCACCGGCCTGGGCTTAGGAGCTTTCTTT. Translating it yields CATGLGLGAFF.

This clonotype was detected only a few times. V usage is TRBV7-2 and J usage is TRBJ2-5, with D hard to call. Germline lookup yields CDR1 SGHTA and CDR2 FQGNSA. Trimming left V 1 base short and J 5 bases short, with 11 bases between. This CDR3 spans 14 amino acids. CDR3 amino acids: CASSLESGGETQYF. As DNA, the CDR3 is TGTGCCAGCAGCTTAGAATCGGGTGGGGAGACCCAGTACTTC.

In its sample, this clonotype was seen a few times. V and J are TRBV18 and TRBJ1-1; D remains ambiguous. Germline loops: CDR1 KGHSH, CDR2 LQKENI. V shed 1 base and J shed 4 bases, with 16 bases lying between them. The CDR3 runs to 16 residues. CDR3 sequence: CASSPRGSDGGTEAFF. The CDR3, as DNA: TGTGCCAGCTCACCACGAGGGTCGGACGGCGGCACTGAAGCTTTCTTT.

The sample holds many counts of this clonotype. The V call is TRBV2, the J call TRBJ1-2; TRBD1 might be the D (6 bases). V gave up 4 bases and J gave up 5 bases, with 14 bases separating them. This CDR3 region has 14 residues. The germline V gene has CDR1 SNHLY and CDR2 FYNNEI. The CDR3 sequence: CASSAQGLWYGYTF. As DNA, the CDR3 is TGTGCCAGCAGTGCACAGGGACTTTGGTATGGCTACACCTTC.

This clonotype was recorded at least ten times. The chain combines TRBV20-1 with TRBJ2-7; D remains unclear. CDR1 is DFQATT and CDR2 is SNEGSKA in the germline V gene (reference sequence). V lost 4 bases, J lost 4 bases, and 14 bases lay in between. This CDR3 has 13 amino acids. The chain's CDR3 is CSAKGPVGYEQYF. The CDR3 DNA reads TGCAGTGCTAAAGGTCCGGTAGGGTACGAGCAGTACTTC.

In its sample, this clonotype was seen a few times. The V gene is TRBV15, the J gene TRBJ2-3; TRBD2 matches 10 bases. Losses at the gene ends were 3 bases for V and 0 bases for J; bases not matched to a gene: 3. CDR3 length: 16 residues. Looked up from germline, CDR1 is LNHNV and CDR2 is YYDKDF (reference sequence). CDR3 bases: TGTGCCACCAGCAGGGCACTAGCGGGGAGCACAGATACGCAGTATTTT. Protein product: CATSRALAGSTDTQYF.

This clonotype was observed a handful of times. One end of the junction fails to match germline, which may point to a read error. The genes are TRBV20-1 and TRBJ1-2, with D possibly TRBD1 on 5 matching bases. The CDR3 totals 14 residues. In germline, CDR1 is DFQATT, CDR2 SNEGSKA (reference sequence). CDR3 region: CSAGEGTTNYGYTF. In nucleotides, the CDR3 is TGCAGTGCTGGAGAAGGGACTACTAACTATGGCTACACCTTC.

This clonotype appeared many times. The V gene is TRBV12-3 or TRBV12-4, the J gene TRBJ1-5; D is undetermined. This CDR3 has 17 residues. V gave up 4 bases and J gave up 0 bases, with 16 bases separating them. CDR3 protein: CASSSSLGFYSNQPQHF. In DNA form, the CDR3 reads TGTGCCAGCAGTTCTTCCTTGGGGTTCTATAGCAATCAGCCCCAGCATTTT.